What follows is one T cell receptor (beta chain) and its context. Its target is not known. This sample was included in a study of cytomegalovirus exposure and HLA in healthy donors. Study-wide results and limits: Solely CMV serostatus was available to characterize immune exposure.

Amplification used 60 Vbeta primers and 13 Jbeta primers. Here immunoSEQ multiplex PCR was the method, and the copy in TCRdb shows in-frame clones only, minus some. Here the sample spans about 120,000 clones, roughly a tenth being singletons. The sequenced material came from PBMCs. The source is a woman in her late teens or twenties in good health and CMV-seropositive.

This chain's CDR3 is CASSQGDTEAFF. CDR3 coding DNA: TGCGCCAGCTCGCAGGGGGACACTGAAGCTTTCTTT. The chain joins TRBV5-1 to TRBJ1-1; 7 nucleotides agree with TRBD1. The CDR3 spans 12 residues. Trimming removed 7 bases from V and 3 bases from J; junction bases left unmatched: 3. In germline, CDR1 is SGHRS, CDR2 YFSETQ.